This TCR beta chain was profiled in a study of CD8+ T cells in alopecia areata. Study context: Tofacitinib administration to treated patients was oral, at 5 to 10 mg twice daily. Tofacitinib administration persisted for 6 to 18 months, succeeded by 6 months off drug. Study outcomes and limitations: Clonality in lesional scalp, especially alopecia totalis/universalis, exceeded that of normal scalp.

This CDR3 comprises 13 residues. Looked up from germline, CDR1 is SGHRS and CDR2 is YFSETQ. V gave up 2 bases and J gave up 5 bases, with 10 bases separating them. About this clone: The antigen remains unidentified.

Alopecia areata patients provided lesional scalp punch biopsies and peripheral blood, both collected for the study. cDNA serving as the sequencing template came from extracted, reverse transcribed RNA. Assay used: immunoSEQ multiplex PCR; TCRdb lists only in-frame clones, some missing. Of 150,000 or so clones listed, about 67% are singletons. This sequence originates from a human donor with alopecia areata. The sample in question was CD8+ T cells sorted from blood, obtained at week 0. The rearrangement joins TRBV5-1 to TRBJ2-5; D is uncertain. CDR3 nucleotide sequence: TGCGCCAGCAGCTTTAGAGAAGGGGAGACCCAGTACTTC. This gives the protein CASSFREGETQYF. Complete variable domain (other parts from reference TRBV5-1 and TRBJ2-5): KAGVTQTPRYLIKTRGQQVTLSCSPISGHRSVSWYQQTPGQGLQFLFEYFSETQRNKGNFPGRFSGRQFSNSRSEMNVSTLELGDSALYLCASSFREGETQYFGPGTRLLVL.